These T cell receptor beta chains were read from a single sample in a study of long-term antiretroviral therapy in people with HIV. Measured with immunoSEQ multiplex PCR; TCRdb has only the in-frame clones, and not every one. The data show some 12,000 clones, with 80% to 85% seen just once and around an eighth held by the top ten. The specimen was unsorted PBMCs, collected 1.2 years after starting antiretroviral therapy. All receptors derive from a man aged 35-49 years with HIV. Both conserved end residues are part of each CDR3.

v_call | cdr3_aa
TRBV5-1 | CASALQGSTDTQYF
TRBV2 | CASSRGGTANEQYF
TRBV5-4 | CASSRGQERSGANVLTF
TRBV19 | CASSTTDYGTGRTEAFF
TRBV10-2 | CASRGSTDTQYF
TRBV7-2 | CASSRTSGANVLTF
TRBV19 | CASSEFSGRSSYEQYF
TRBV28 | CASSFGDRGSYEQYF
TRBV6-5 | CASSWQGSSYEQYF
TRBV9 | CASSVEYSGYTF
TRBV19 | CASTRESGSYEQYF
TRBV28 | CASSLPTGGADTQYF
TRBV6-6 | CASSPQGGLNTEAFF
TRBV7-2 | CASSLAGAKYLNTEAFF
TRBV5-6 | CASSLQTSRVNEQFF
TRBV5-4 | CASAIGVPPVEQYF
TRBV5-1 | CASSLYSGGEYNEQFF
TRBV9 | CASSATGNTGELFF
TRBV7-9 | CASSLEGPEQPQHF
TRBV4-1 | CASSQPAPDRDNYGYTF
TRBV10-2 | CASSERAGTTDTQYF
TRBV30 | CAWSREVYNEQFF
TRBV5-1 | CASSSLGTGTFSNEQFF
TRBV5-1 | CASSAGTSGGSEQFF
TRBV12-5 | CASATEGEVAEAFF